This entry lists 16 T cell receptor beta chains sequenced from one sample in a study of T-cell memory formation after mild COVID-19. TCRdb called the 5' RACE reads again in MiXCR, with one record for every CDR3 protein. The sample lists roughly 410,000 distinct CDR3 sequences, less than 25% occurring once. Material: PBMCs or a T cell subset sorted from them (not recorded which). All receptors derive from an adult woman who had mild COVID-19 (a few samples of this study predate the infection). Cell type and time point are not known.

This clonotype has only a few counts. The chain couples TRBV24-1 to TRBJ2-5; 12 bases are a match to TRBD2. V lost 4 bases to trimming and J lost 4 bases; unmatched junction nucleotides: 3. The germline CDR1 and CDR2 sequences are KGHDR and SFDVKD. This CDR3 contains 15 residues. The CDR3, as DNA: TGTGCCACCAGTGAACGGACTAGCGGGACAGAGACCCAGTACTTC. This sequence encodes CATSERTSGTETQYF.

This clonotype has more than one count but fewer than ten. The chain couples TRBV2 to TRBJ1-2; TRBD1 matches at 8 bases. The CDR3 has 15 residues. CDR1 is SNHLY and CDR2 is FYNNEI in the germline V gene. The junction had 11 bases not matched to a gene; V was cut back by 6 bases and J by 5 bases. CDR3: CASSGTGFEIYGYTF. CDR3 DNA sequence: TGTGCCAGCAGCGGGACAGGCTTTGAGATTTATGGCTACACCTTC.

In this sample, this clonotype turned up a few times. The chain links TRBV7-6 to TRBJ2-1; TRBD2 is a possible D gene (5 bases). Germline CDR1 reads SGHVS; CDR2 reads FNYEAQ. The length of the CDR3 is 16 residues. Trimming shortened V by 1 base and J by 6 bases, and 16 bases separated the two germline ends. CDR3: CASSLEALAGPNEQFF. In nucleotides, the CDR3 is TGTGCCAGCAGCTTAGAGGCATTGGCGGGCCCCAATGAGCAGTTCTTC.

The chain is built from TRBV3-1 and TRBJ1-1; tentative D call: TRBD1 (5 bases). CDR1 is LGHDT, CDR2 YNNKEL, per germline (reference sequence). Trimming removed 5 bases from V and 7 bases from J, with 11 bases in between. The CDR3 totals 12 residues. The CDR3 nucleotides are TGTGCCAGCAGCGAGGGACGGAATGAAGCTTTCTTT. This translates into CASSEGRNEAFF. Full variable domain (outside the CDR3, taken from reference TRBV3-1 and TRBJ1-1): DTAVSQTPKYLVTQMGNDKSIKCEQNLGHDTMYWYKQDSKKFLKIMFSYNNKELIINETVPNRFSPKSPDKAHLNLHINSLELGDSAVYFCASSEGRNEAFFGQGTRLTVV.

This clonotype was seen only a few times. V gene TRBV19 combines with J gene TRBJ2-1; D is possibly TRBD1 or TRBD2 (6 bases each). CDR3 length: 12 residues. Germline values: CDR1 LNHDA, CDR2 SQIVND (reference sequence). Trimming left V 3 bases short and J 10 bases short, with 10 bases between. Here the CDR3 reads CASSIGGREQFF. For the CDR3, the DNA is TGTGCCAGTAGTATTGGGGGGCGGGAGCAGTTCTTC.

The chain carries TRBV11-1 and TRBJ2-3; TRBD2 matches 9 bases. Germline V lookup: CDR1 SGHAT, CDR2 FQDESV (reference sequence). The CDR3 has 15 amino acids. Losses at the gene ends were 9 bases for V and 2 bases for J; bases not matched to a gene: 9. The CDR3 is CASGVAGEVTDTQYF. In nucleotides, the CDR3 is TGTGCCAGTGGGGTAGCGGGAGAAGTCACAGATACGCAGTATTTT.

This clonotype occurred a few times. The CDR3 DNA sequence: TGCGCCAGCAGCCAAGATACAGGGGGAACGGCGCAGTACTTC. It specifies CASSQDTGGTAQYF. The chain recombines TRBV4-3 with TRBJ2-7, with 8 bases aligning to TRBD1. The V gene end was trimmed by 0 bases and the J gene end by 9 bases; junction bases not matched to a gene: 7. Germline V gene lookup returns CDR1 LGHNA and CDR2 YSLEER. The CDR3 contains 14 residues.

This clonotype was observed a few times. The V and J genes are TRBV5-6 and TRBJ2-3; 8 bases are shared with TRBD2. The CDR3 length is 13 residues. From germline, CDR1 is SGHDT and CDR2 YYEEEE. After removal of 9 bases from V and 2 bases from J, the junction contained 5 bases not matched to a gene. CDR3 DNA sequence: TGTGCCACCGGGACTAGAGCCACAGATACGCAGTATTTT. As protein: CATGTRATDTQYF.

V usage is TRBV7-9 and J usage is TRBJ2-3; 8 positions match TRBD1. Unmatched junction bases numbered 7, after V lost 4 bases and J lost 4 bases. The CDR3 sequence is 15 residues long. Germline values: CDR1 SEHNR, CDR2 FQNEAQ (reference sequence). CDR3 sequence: CASSSQTGVADTQYF. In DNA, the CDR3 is TGTGCCAGCAGCTCCCAGACAGGGGTCGCAGATACGCAGTATTTT. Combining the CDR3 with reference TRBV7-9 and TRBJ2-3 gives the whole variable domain DTGVSQNPRHKITKRGQNVTFRCDPISEHNRLYWYRQTLGQGPEFLTYFQNEAQLEKSRLLSDRFSAERPKGSFSTLEIQRTEQGDSAMYLCASSSQTGVADTQYFGPGTRLTVL.

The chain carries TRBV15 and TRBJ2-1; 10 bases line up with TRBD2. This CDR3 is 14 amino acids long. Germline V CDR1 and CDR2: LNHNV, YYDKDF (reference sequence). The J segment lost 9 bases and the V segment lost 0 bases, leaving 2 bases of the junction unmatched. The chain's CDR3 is CATSRELAGVEQFF. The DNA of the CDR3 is TGTGCCACCAGCAGAGAGCTAGCGGGGGTTGAGCAGTTCTTC.

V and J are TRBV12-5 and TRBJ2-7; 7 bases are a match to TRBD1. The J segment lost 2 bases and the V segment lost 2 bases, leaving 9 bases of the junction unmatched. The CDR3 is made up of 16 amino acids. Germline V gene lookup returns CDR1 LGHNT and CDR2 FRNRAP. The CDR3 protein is CASGLLIGQGAYEQYF. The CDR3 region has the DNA TGTGCTAGTGGTTTGTTGATAGGGCAGGGGGCCTACGAGCAGTACTTC.

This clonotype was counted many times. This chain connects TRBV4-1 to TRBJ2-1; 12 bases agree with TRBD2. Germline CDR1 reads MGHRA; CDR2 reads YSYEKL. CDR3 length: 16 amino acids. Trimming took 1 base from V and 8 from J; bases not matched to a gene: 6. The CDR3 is CASSQALAGGPDEQFF. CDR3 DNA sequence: TGCGCCAGCAGCCAAGCTCTAGCGGGGGGGCCTGATGAGCAGTTCTTC.

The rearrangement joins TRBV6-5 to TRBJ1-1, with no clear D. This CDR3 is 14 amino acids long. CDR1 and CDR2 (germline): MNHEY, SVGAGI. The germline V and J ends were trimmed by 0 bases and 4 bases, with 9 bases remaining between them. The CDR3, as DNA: TGTGCCAGCAGTTACTCTGTGGGTGGCACTGAAGCTTTCTTT. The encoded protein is CASSYSVGGTEAFF.

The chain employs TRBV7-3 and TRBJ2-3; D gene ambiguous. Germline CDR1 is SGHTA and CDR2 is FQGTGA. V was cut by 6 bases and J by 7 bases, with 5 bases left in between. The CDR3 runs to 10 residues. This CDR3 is CASSTNTQYF. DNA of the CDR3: TGTGCCAGCAGTACGAATACGCAGTATTTT.

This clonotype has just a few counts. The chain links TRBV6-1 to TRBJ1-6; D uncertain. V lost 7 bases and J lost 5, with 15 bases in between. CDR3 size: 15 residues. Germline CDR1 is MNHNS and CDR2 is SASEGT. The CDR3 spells CASTITKMDNSPLHF. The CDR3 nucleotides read TGTGCCAGCACCATAACTAAAATGGATAATTCACCCCTCCACTTT.

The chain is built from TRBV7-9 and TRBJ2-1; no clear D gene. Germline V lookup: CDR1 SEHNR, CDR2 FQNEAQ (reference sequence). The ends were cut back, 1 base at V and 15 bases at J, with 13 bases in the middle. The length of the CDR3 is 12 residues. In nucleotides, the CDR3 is TGTGCCAGCAGCTTAGTTGGGTCCCCAGGGTTCTTC. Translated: CASSLVGSPGFF.